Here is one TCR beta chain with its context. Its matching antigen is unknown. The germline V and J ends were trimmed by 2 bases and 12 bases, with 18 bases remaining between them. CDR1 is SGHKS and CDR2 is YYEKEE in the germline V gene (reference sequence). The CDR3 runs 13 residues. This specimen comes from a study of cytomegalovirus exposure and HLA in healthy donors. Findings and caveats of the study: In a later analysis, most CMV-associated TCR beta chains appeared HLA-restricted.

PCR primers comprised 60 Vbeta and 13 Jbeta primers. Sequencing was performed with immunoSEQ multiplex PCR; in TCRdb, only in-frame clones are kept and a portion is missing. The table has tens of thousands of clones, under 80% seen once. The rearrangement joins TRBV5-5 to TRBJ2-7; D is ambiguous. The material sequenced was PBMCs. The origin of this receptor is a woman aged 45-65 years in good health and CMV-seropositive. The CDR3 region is CASSFALAERWYF. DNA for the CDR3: TGTGCCAGCAGCTTCGCCCTTGCGGAGCGTTGGTACTTC.